This section outlines one TCR beta chain sequence together with its context. This sample stems from a study of T cell responses to AZD1222 COVID-19 vaccine. Clones were read by immunoSEQ multiplex PCR, and TCRdb kept only the in-frame ones, dropping some. In the table there are 140,000 or so clones, about 86% of which are singletons. Germline CDR1 and CDR2: SGHDN and FVKESK. The CDR3 is 17 residues long. V was clipped by 3 bases and J by 4 bases, with 19 bases between them. This chain connects TRBV14 to TRBJ2-1; D possibly matches TRBD1 or TRBD2 (5 bases each). This TCR was recovered from an adult in good health. The sample consisted of peripheral blood, taken on day 0 of AZD1222 vaccination. Written as DNA, the CDR3 is TGTGCCAGCAGCCAGAATCCGGGACCTCCAACATACAATGAGCAGTTCTTC. Its protein is CASSQNPGPPTYNEQFF.